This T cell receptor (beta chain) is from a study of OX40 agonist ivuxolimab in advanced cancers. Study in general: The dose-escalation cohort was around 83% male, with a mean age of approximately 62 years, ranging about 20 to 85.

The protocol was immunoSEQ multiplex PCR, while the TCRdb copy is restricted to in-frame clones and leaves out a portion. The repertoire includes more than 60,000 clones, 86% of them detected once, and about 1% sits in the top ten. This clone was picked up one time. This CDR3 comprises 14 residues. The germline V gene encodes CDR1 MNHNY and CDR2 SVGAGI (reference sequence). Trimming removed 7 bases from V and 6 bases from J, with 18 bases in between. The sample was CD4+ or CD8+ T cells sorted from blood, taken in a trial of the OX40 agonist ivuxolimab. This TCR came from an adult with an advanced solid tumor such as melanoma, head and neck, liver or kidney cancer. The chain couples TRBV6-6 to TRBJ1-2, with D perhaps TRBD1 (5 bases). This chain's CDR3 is CASTGKRGRDGYTF. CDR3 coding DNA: TGTGCCAGCACGGGGAAAAGGGGTCGAGATGGCTACACCTTC.